Below, 31 T cell receptor beta chains from the same sample are listed, as sequenced in a study of cytomegalovirus exposure and HLA in healthy donors. Use of 60 Vbeta and 13 Jbeta primers characterized the PCR. Repertoires were generated with immunoSEQ multiplex PCR, while TCRdb's copy carries only in-frame clones and drops some. The sample holds roughly 100,000 clones, 75% to 90% seen once. The specimen sequenced was PBMCs. The receptors derive from a young man in good health and CMV-seropositive.

The J gene is TRBJ2-3, the V gene TRBV25-1; D is perhaps TRBD2 (7 bases). Germline values: CDR1 MGHDK, CDR2 SYGVNS. Deletions cut 2 bases from V and 5 bases from J, with 14 bases between. The CDR3 covers 15 residues. The CDR3 nucleotides read TGTGCCAGCAGTGAACTGGCGGGGGCCAAAGATACGCAGTATTTT. It specifies CASSELAGAKDTQYF.

The chain employs TRBV6-1 and TRBJ2-7; weak D call: TRBD2 (6 bases). V gave up 2 bases and J gave up 4 bases, with 15 bases separating them. Germline-derived CDR1 and CDR2 are MNHNS and SASEGT. CDR3 length equals 15 residues. CDR3 sequence (DNA): TGTGCCAGCAGTGAATCAAAAGGGGCGGGGTACGAGCAGTACTTC. Translating gives CASSESKGAGYEQYF.

V usage is TRBV18 and J usage is TRBJ2-7; 7 bases line up with TRBD1. After removal of 5 bases from V and 2 bases from J, the junction contained 9 bases not matched to a gene. From germline, CDR1 is KGHSH and CDR2 LQKENI. The CDR3 consists of 15 residues. The DNA of the CDR3 is TGTGCCAGCTCAGAGACAGGGAAAGGGACCTACGAGCAGTACTTC. Translation gives CASSETGKGTYEQYF.

This clone was recorded once. This rearrangement joins TRBV9 to TRBJ2-2; no firm D call. Germline V lookup: CDR1 SGDLS, CDR2 YYNGEE. The CDR3 contains 14 residues. V lost 0 bases to trimming and J lost 5 bases, with 8 bases between them. The CDR3 nucleotides are TGTGCCAGCAGCGTAGCTCCTGTGACCGGGGAGCTGTTTTTT. It yields the protein CASSVAPVTGELFF.

The V call is TRBV19, the J call TRBJ2-5, with a possible D match to TRBD1 (5 bases). Per germline, CDR1 LNHDA and CDR2 SQIVND (reference sequence). This CDR3 is built from 15 residues. Trimming removed 3 bases from V and 3 bases from J, with 14 bases in between. DNA for the CDR3: TGTGCCAGTAGTATCGAAACAGGCAATAAAGAGACCCAGTACTTC. As protein: CASSIETGNKETQYF.

The CDR3 nucleotides read TGTGCCAGCAGCTTCCAGGTCGGGAGCTCCTACGAGCAGTACTTC. Residues: CASSFQVGSSYEQYF. This chain uses TRBV7-9 with TRBJ2-7; possibly TRBD2 for D (6 bases). This CDR3 is built from 15 residues. Germline CDR1 reads SEHNR; CDR2 reads FQNEAQ (reference sequence). V lost 3 bases and J 0 bases, leaving 12 bases between the germline ends.

This chain uses TRBV5-1 with TRBJ2-2; maybe TRBD1 (6 bases). The germline V gene has CDR1 SGHRS and CDR2 YFSETQ. CDR3 length: 16 residues. V was cut by 5 bases and J by 1 base, with 15 bases left in between. The CDR3 sequence: CASSLTGFRNTGELFF. CDR3 DNA sequence: TGCGCCAGCAGTTTAACAGGGTTTCGGAACACCGGGGAGCTGTTTTTT.

The chain employs TRBV30 and TRBJ2-2, with D possibly TRBD1 on 6 matching bases. The CDR3 extends over 14 amino acids. V was pared by 0 bases and J by 4 bases, with 9 bases between. Germline-derived CDR1 and CDR2 are GTSNPN and SVGIG (reference sequence). In DNA, the CDR3 is TGTGCCTGGAGTGTAACAGGGCCCACCGGGGAGCTGTTTTTT. Translated: CAWSVTGPTGELFF.

This sequence joins TRBV19 and TRBJ1-5; D is undetermined. The CDR3 totals 14 residues. The V gene's germline CDR1 is LNHDA and CDR2 SQIVND (reference sequence). V was shortened by 5 bases and J by 2 bases, with 10 bases between the two germline ends. The CDR3 region is CASSPGGRNQPQHF. In DNA, the CDR3 is TGTGCCAGTAGTCCCGGTGGGCGCAATCAGCCCCAGCATTTT.

The chain employs TRBV5-1 and TRBJ1-5; 8 nucleotides match TRBD1. The V gene's germline CDR1 is SGHRS and CDR2 YFSETQ. Trimming cost V 4 bases and J 7 bases; bases outside gene matches: 4. The CDR3 length is 13 residues. CDR3 DNA: TGCGCCAGCAGCCTATCAGGGGGCCAGCCCCAGCATTTT. Protein: CASSLSGGQPQHF. Based on the CDR3 plus reference TRBV5-1 and TRBJ1-5, the full variable domain is KAGVTQTPRYLIKTRGQQVTLSCSPISGHRSVSWYQQTPGQGLQFLFEYFSETQRNKGNFPGRFSGRQFSNSRSEMNVSTLELGDSALYLCASSLSGGQPQHFGDGTRLSIL.

This clone was observed a handful of times. The chain combines TRBV30 with TRBJ2-7; 9 positions agree with TRBD1. V was pared by 2 bases and J by 6 bases, with 8 bases of the junction left unmatched. The germline gives CDR1 GTSNPN, CDR2 SVGIG (reference sequence). The length of the CDR3 is 14 residues. CDR3 nucleotides: TGTGCCTGGAGTCTCGGGACAGGGCATCTCGAGCAGTACTTC. Translated: CAWSLGTGHLEQYF.

The chain carries TRBV19 and TRBJ1-2, with 8 bases that match TRBD1. V lost 4 bases, J lost 4 bases, and 2 bases stayed unmatched. The CDR3 length is 13 residues. Germline V gene sequence: CDR1 LNHDA, CDR2 SQIVND (reference sequence). The CDR3 sequence: CASSTGGGYGYTF. In DNA form, the CDR3 reads TGTGCCAGTAGTACAGGGGGCGGCTATGGCTACACCTTC.

The chain has TRBV11-2 and TRBJ2-3, with D perhaps TRBD1 (6 bases). V lost 6 bases and J lost 2, with 15 bases in between. This CDR3 is built from 15 residues. Germline loops: CDR1 SGHAT, CDR2 FQNNGV. The CDR3 DNA is TGTGCCAGCAGGCCCGGACAGACCCTCACAGATACGCAGTATTTT. Protein: CASRPGQTLTDTQYF.

The V and J genes are TRBV28 and TRBJ1-5; 7 positions match TRBD1. In germline, CDR1 is MDHEN, CDR2 SYDVKM. After removal of 1 base from V and 6 bases from J, the junction contained 24 bases not matched to a gene. The CDR3 has 21 amino acids. The chain's CDR3 is CASSLSTYKRMRNRGGQPQHF. The CDR3 nucleotides are TGTGCCAGCAGTTTATCCACCTATAAGAGGATGCGGAACAGGGGAGGTCAGCCCCAGCATTTT.

The rearrangement uses TRBV5-6 and TRBJ2-5, with D possibly being TRBD1 (5 bases). Germline V lookup: CDR1 SGHDT, CDR2 YYEEEE. This CDR3 has 14 residues. Trimming removed 4 bases from V and 0 bases from J, with 10 bases in between. The CDR3 region is CASSQDSYQETQYF. The DNA of the CDR3 is TGTGCCAGCAGCCAAGACAGTTACCAAGAGACCCAGTACTTC.

The chain employs TRBV7-9 and TRBJ1-4; D unresolved. Germline V gene sequence: CDR1 SEHNR, CDR2 FQNEAQ (reference sequence). CDR3 length equals 11 residues. Trimming left V 8 bases short and J 6 bases short, with 7 bases between. The CDR3 reads CASDGDEKLFF. Here the CDR3 DNA reads TGTGCCAGCGACGGGGATGAAAAACTGTTTTTT.

The chain uses TRBV29-1 and TRBJ1-1, with TRBD1 matching over 12 bases. The CDR3 consists of 15 residues. V shed 5 bases, J shed 11 bases, and the junction held 15 bases outside the gene matches. Germline loops: CDR1 SQVTM, CDR2 ANQGSEA. The CDR3 loop is CSVSLPGQGAPGAFF. The CDR3 coding sequence is TGCAGCGTTTCACTACCGGGACAGGGGGCCCCTGGGGCTTTCTTT.

This clone has only one observation. This chain links TRBV4-3 with TRBJ1-1, with 8 bases that match TRBD1. The CDR3 sequence is 14 residues long. Looked up from germline, CDR1 is LGHNA and CDR2 is YSLEER. The V segment lost 5 bases and the J segment 1 base; nucleotides outside the gene matches: 3. In DNA, the CDR3 is TGCGCCAGCAGCTACAGGGGGGGGAACACTGAAGCTTTCTTT. This encodes CASSYRGGNTEAFF.

The V gene is TRBV6-1, the J gene TRBJ1-1; 8 positions agree with TRBD1. Germline assignment: CDR1 MNHNS and CDR2 SASEGT. Losses at the gene ends were 6 bases for V and 6 bases for J; bases not matched to a gene: 6. The CDR3 covers 13 residues. CDR3 loop: CASRTTGGSEAFF. The CDR3 nucleotides read TGTGCCAGCAGGACTACAGGGGGTTCTGAAGCTTTCTTT.

This clone was seen a few times. This chain connects TRBV5-1 to TRBJ2-7, with a weak D call TRBD1 (5 bases). CDR3 length: 16 amino acids. The germline gives CDR1 SGHRS, CDR2 YFSETQ. Trimming removed 0 bases from V and 0 bases from J, with 13 bases in between. CDR3 sequence reads: CASSLAGQGSSYEQYF. In DNA, the CDR3 is TGCGCCAGCAGCTTGGCCGGCCAGGGTTCCTCCTACGAGCAGTACTTC.

This clone was counted between two and nine times. V is TRBV13 and J is TRBJ1-3; TRBD1 is a possible D gene (5 bases). In germline, CDR1 is PRHDT, CDR2 FYEKMQ (reference sequence). The germline V and J ends were trimmed by 2 bases and 2 bases, with 16 bases remaining between them. The CDR3 is made up of 17 amino acids. In nucleotides, the CDR3 is TGTGCCAGCAGCTTACAGTTGGGGCTAGGTGCTGGAAACACCATATATTTT. Translated: CASSLQLGLGAGNTIYF.

This sequence joins TRBV5-1 and TRBJ2-7, with 7 bases identical to TRBD1. There are 17 residues in the CDR3. Germline loops: CDR1 SGHRS, CDR2 YFSETQ. After removal of 4 bases from V and 2 bases from J, the junction contained 15 bases not matched to a gene. This chain's CDR3 is CASSRIVTGQEAYEQYF. The CDR3 nucleotides read TGCGCCAGCAGCCGCATTGTTACTGGACAGGAGGCCTACGAGCAGTACTTC.

CDR3 sequence (DNA): TGTGCCAGCAGCGTAGCTGAGGGGGCCGGGCAGCCCCAGCATTTT. This codes for CASSVAEGAGQPQHF. The chain uses TRBV9 and TRBJ1-5; the match to TRBD1 covers 7 bases. The CDR3 runs 15 residues. V gave up 0 bases and J gave up 7 bases; unmatched junction bases: 7. From germline, CDR1 is SGDLS and CDR2 YYNGEE.

V gene TRBV6-5 combines with J gene TRBJ2-7; 10 bases agree with TRBD2. V shed 5 bases, J shed 6 bases, and the junction held 7 bases outside the gene matches. This CDR3 region has 14 residues. Looked up from germline, CDR1 is MNHEY and CDR2 is SVGAGI. The CDR3 nucleotides read TGTGCCAGCAGTGCTCAGCGGGGGGGCCTCGAGCAGTACTTC. It encodes CASSAQRGGLEQYF.

The chain combines TRBV27 with TRBJ2-2; no reliable D call. Trimming pared 0 bases from V and 4 bases from J, leaving 6 bases between. Germline loops: CDR1 MNHEY, CDR2 SMNVEV (reference sequence). This CDR3 comprises 14 residues. The CDR3 region is CASSLSGTTGELFF. Written as DNA, the CDR3 is TGTGCCAGCAGTTTATCGGGCACCACCGGGGAGCTGTTTTTT.

The chain employs TRBV5-4 and TRBJ2-2; possible D gene TRBD2, 6 bases. Trimming removed 6 bases at V and 0 bases at J, with 15 bases between. Germline assignment: CDR1 SGHNT and CDR2 YYREEE (reference sequence). CDR3 size: 16 residues. CDR3 coding DNA: TGTGCCAGCAAGACGGGGGTAGCTTCGAACACCGGGGAGCTGTTTTTT. Its protein is CASKTGVASNTGELFF.

With regard to this clone: An end of the junction does not agree with germline; a read error may underlie this. This chain links TRBV19 with TRBJ1-1, with 10 bases matching TRBD1. Germline V lookup: CDR1 LNHDA, CDR2 SQIVND (reference sequence). The CDR3 length is 16 residues. Here the CDR3 DNA reads TGTGCCAGTAGTATCTCAGGGGGACAGGGGAACCCTGAAGCTTTCTTT. The encoded protein is CASSISGGQGNPEAFF.

The genes are TRBV23-1 and TRBJ2-4; 9 bases match TRBD1. TRBV23-1 is known as an ORF, though its function is uncertain. The CDR3 contains 17 residues. V was pared by 3 bases and J by 4 bases, with 10 bases of the junction left unmatched. The CDR3 reads CASSHLRDRAMKNIQYF. Written as DNA, the CDR3 is TGCGCCAGCAGTCATCTCCGGGACAGGGCGATGAAAAACATTCAGTACTTC.

This sequence joins TRBV4-1 and TRBJ1-1; D uncertain. The V gene lost 6 bases and the J gene lost 7 bases, with 9 bases spanning the gap. The CDR3 loop spans 11 amino acids. Germline lookup yields CDR1 MGHRA and CDR2 YSYEKL. The CDR3 DNA reads TGCGCCAGCAGTCTGGGCCTTGAAGCTTTCTTT. As protein: CASSLGLEAFF.

The V call is TRBV25-1, the J call TRBJ2-1; 8 bases fit TRBD2. In germline, CDR1 is MGHDK, CDR2 SYGVNS. The CDR3 contains 15 residues. V trimming: 3 bases; J trimming: 9 bases; junction bases outside the gene matches: 10. For the CDR3, the DNA is TGTGCCAGCAGTGACCCCCGGGGGGGCCAGAGTGAGCAGTTCTTC. Protein product: CASSDPRGGQSEQFF.

In its sample, this clone was seen once. The chain combines TRBV10-3 with TRBJ2-5, with a weak D call TRBD1 (6 bases). Germline CDR1 ENHRY, CDR2 SYGVKD. This CDR3 comprises 13 residues. V gave up 3 bases and J gave up 2 bases, with 7 bases separating them. The CDR3 DNA is TGTGCCATCAGTGAACAGGGTCAAGAGACCCAGTACTTC. Residues: CAISEQGQETQYF.